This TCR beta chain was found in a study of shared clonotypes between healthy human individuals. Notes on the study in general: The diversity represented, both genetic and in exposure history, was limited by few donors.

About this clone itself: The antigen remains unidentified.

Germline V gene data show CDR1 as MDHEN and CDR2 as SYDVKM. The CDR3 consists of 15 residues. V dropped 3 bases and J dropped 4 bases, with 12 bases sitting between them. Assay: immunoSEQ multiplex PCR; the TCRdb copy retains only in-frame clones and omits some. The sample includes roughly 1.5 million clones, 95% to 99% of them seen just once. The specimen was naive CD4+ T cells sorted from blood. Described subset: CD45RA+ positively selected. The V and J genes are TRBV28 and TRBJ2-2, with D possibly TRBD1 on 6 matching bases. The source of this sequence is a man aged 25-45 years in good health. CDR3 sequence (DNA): TGTGCCAGCAGTTTCATCCAGGGGTCCACCGGGGAGCTGTTTTTT. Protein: CASSFIQGSTGELFF.